The 21 T cell receptor beta chains reported below all come from one sample, sequenced in a study of blood T cell repertoires in COVID-19 (TCRdb year 2020). To prepare the library, the immunoSEQ multiplex PCR assay was applied. TCRdb retrieved this table from immuneACCESS and kept in-frame rearrangements only. Not all clones are present; in checked studies, unresolved V genes account for under half, and no reason is known for the remainder. A total of 80,000 to 95,000 clones appear in this sample, about 82% of them only once. Clones ranked in the top ten supply about 20% of the sample. The sequenced sample consisted of peripheral blood. The source is a woman over 75 in a cohort sampled during active or convalescent COVID-19.

The V call is TRBV6-5, the J call TRBJ2-7, with TRBD2 matching over 10 bases. From germline, CDR1 is MNHEY and CDR2 SVGAGI. The length of the CDR3 is 14 residues. V gave up 6 bases and J gave up 6 bases; unmatched junction bases: 8. CDR3 region: CASRVASGSFEQYF. DNA of the CDR3: TGTGCCAGCAGGGTGGCTAGCGGGAGCTTCGAGCAGTACTTC.

The rearrangement joins TRBV19 to TRBJ1-2; TRBD1 might be the D (5 bases). Trimming left V 7 bases short and J 0 bases short, with 9 bases between. The CDR3 extends over 13 amino acids. Germline V gene data show CDR1 as LNHDA and CDR2 as SQIVND (reference sequence). The CDR3 nucleotides read TGTGCCAGTACCAAGACAGCTAACTATGGCTACACCTTC. This translates into CASTKTANYGYTF.

The chain is built from TRBV6-1 and TRBJ2-7, with a tentative D call TRBD1 (5 bases). V gave up 1 base and J gave up 3 bases, with 10 bases separating them. The length of the CDR3 is 14 residues. CDR1 and CDR2 (germline): MNHNS, SASEGT. CDR3 bases: TGTGCCAGCAGTGAAGACTGGACAAACTACGAGCAGTACTTC. The encoded protein is CASSEDWTNYEQYF.

This clone was picked up a small number of times. The chain uses TRBV28 and TRBJ2-7; 9 bases fit TRBD1. CDR1 MDHEN and CDR2 SYDVKM come from the germline V gene. V shed 6 bases, J shed 6 bases, and the junction held 9 bases outside the gene matches. CDR3 length: 14 amino acids. CDR3 amino acids: CASSPRTGAGEQYF. CDR3 bases: TGTGCCAGCAGCCCCAGGACAGGGGCGGGCGAGCAGTACTTC.

This chain connects TRBV5-4 to TRBJ1-1; possibly TRBD1 for D (5 bases). Germline CDR1 is SGHNT and CDR2 is YYREEE (reference sequence). Trimming removed 1 base from V and 2 bases from J, with 6 bases in between. The CDR3 runs to 13 residues. CDR3 sequence (DNA): TGTGCCAGCAGCTTGACAGGAAACACTGAAGCTTTCTTT. This encodes CASSLTGNTEAFF.

The V call is TRBV6-5, the J call TRBJ1-1; no reliable D call. V dropped 6 bases and J dropped 1 base, with 9 bases sitting between them. The V gene's germline CDR1 is MNHEY and CDR2 SVGAGI. This CDR3 contains 13 residues. The CDR3 here is CASSGLRNTEAFF. CDR3 sequence (DNA): TGTGCCAGCAGCGGACTGAGGAACACTGAAGCTTTCTTT.

V is TRBV5-1 and J is TRBJ2-5, with a weak D call TRBD2 (5 bases). Germline CDR1 is SGHRS and CDR2 is YFSETQ. With 4 bases removed from V and 0 bases from J, the gap between germline ends came to 10 bases. The CDR3 covers 14 residues. The CDR3: CASSTRVNQETQYF. DNA of the CDR3: TGCGCCAGCAGCACTAGGGTAAACCAAGAGACCCAGTACTTC.

This chain's CDR3 is CASSPSGAPYNEQFF. The DNA for the CDR3 is TGTGCCAGCAGCCCTAGCGGGGCCCCCTACAATGAGCAGTTCTTC. This chain uses TRBV5-6 with TRBJ2-1, with 9 bases matching TRBD2. This CDR3 comprises 15 residues. Germline CDR1 and CDR2: SGHDT and YYEEEE. The V and J ends lost 4 bases and 2 bases, in that order; junction bases with no gene match: 4.

The chain couples TRBV30 to TRBJ1-1; possibly TRBD1 for D (6 bases). Trimming stripped 5 bases from V and 1 base from J, with 17 bases between. Germline lookup yields CDR1 GTSNPN and CDR2 SVGIG (reference sequence). The CDR3 covers 15 residues. CDR3 residues: CAWGRGQSWNTEAFF. In DNA, the CDR3 is TGTGCCTGGGGTAGGGGACAATCTTGGAACACTGAAGCTTTCTTT. The full variable domain, its missing parts supplied by reference TRBV30 and TRBJ1-1, is SQTIHQWPATLVQPVGSPLSLECTVEGTSNPNLYWYRQAAGRGLQLLFYSVGIGQISSEVPQNLSASRPQDRQFILSSKKLLLSDSGFYLCAWGRGQSWNTEAFFGQGTRLTVV.

The chain is built from TRBV28 and TRBJ2-1, with 8 positions matching TRBD2. Trimming removed 8 bases from V and 3 bases from J; junction bases left unmatched: 3. CDR1 is MDHEN and CDR2 is SYDVKM in the germline V gene. CDR3 length: 13 amino acids. The CDR3, as DNA: TGTGCCAGCGTAGCGGGAAGCTACAATGAGCAGTTCTTC. It codes for CASVAGSYNEQFF.

In its sample, this clone was seen once. The V gene is TRBV6-5, the J gene TRBJ1-6; possible D gene TRBD1, 6 bases. The CDR3 runs 15 residues. CDR1 MNHEY and CDR2 SVGAGI come from the germline V gene. Trimming removed 4 bases from V and 5 bases from J, with 12 bases in between. The CDR3 is CASSSDRFNNSPLHF. CDR3 nucleotide sequence: TGTGCCAGCAGTTCTGACAGGTTTAATAATTCACCCCTCCACTTT.

The gene calls are TRBV5-8 and TRBJ1-5; D possibly corresponds to TRBD1 (5 bases). Trimming took 4 bases from V and 1 from J, leaving 12 bases between them. The CDR3 loop spans 15 amino acids. CDR1 is SGHTS and CDR2 is YDEGEE in the germline V gene. In DNA, the CDR3 is TGTGCCAGCAGCCTTACAGGATTGAGCAATCAGCCCCAGCATTTT. Its protein product is CASSLTGLSNQPQHF.

The chain joins TRBV20-1 to TRBJ1-2, with 10 nucleotides matching TRBD1. The J segment lost 7 bases and the V segment lost 3 bases, leaving 17 bases of the junction unmatched. The CDR3 is 17 residues long. Germline CDR1 is DFQATT and CDR2 is SNEGSKA (reference sequence). This CDR3 is CSASSGTGDDWVGGYTF. The CDR3 bases are TGCAGTGCTAGTTCCGGGACAGGGGACGATTGGGTTGGTGGCTACACCTTC.

This chain uses TRBV3-1 (or the pseudogene TRBV3-2) with TRBJ2-1; no definite D call. This CDR3 contains 16 residues. Germline V gene sequence: CDR1 LGHDT, CDR2 YNNKEL (reference sequence). Trimming stripped 2 bases from V and 5 bases from J, with 16 bases between. CDR3 bases: TGTGCCAGCAGCCAATTGATTGGGCAGTATAACAATGAGCAGTTCTTC. Its protein product is CASSQLIGQYNNEQFF.

The V gene is TRBV4-1, the J gene TRBJ1-5, with TRBD1 as a possible D gene (6 bases). Trimming shortened V by 4 bases and J by 0 bases, and 13 bases separated the two germline ends. This CDR3 region has 16 residues. The germline V gene has CDR1 MGHRA and CDR2 YSYEKL. CDR3 sequence (DNA): TGCGCCAGCAGCCCCTGGCAACAGGGTAGCAATCAGCCCCAGCATTTT. Translated, it gives CASSPWQQGSNQPQHF.

This clone was seen only once. This sequence joins TRBV6-2 or TRBV6-3 and TRBJ1-1; no reliable D call. CDR1 MNHEY and CDR2 SVGEGT come from the germline V gene. The CDR3 contains 14 residues. Trimming removed 2 bases at V and 0 bases at J, with 7 bases between. The CDR3 protein is CASSYDQVNTEAFF. The CDR3, as DNA: TGTGCCAGCAGTTACGACCAGGTGAACACTGAAGCTTTCTTT.

Worth noting for this clone: Other DNA sequences in the sample encode the same CDR3. The V and J genes are TRBV3-1 (or the pseudogene TRBV3-2) and TRBJ1-1; D remains unclear. The CDR3 runs to 13 residues. V gave up 1 base and J gave up 5 bases, with 8 bases separating them. The V gene's germline CDR1 is LGHDT and CDR2 YNNKEL (reference sequence). CDR3 nucleotide sequence: TGTGCCAGCAGCCAAGTCCGGGGAACTGAAGCTTTCTTT. As protein: CASSQVRGTEAFF.

J is TRBJ1-5 and V is TRBV7-2; 7 nucleotides agree with TRBD1. V shed 0 bases, J shed 0 bases, and the junction held 5 bases outside the gene matches. The CDR3 spans 17 residues. Germline V CDR1 and CDR2: SGHTA, FQGNSA. CDR3 sequence: CASSLAATGSSNQPQHF. The CDR3 DNA reads as TGTGCCAGCAGCTTAGCCGCGACAGGGAGTAGCAATCAGCCCCAGCATTTT. Variable domain in full (rest from reference TRBV7-2 and TRBJ1-5): GAGVSQSPSNKVTEKGKDVELRCDPISGHTALYWYRQSLGQGLEFLIYFQGNSAPDKSGLPSDRFSAERTGGSVSTLTIQRTQQEDSAVYLCASSLAATGSSNQPQHFGDGTRLSIL.

The chain uses TRBV5-1 and TRBJ1-1; 7 positions match TRBD1. This CDR3 region has 17 residues. The V gene's germline CDR1 is SGHRS and CDR2 YFSETQ. V lost 2 bases and J lost 2; bases outside the gene matches: 12. CDR3 residues: CASSFYPPHRGNTEAFF. CDR3 DNA sequence: TGCGCCAGCAGCTTTTACCCCCCCCACAGGGGAAACACTGAAGCTTTCTTT. Using reference TRBV5-1 and TRBJ1-1 for the parts outside the CDR3, the full variable domain is KAGVTQTPRYLIKTRGQQVTLSCSPISGHRSVSWYQQTPGQGLQFLFEYFSETQRNKGNFPGRFSGRQFSNSRSEMNVSTLELGDSALYLCASSFYPPHRGNTEAFFGQGTRLTVV.

This clone was seen only once. The chain couples TRBV3-1 (or the pseudogene TRBV3-2) to TRBJ2-1, with 7 bases aligning to TRBD2. Germline-derived CDR1 and CDR2 are LGHDT and YNNKEL (reference sequence). The CDR3 is 13 residues long. Trimming at V came to 4 bases and at J to 7 bases, leaving 4 bases not matched to a gene. CDR3 nucleotides: TGTGCCAGCAGCCGTTCTAGCGGTAATGAGCAGTTCTTC. It encodes CASSRSSGNEQFF.

Only a few counts were recorded for this clone. The chain joins TRBV9 to TRBJ1-6, with 8 bases fitting TRBD1. Germline V gene lookup returns CDR1 SGDLS and CDR2 YYNGEE. With V trimmed by 0 bases and J by 7 bases, 3 bases remained unmatched. CDR3 length: 15 residues. The CDR3 sequence is CASSVAQGANSPLHF. The CDR3 DNA sequence: TGTGCCAGCAGCGTAGCTCAGGGGGCGAATTCACCCCTCCACTTT.